Presented here are 8 T cell receptor beta chains from one specimen sequenced in a study of blood T cell repertoires in COVID-19. Generated by immunoSEQ multiplex PCR, the TCRdb table keeps only in-frame clones and is missing some. The data hold about 200,000 clones, with about 93% observed a single time. The sequencing sample was made of peripheral blood. The source of these receptors is a man aged 60-69 years with COVID-19, enrolled during active disease.

This clone was picked up a small number of times. V gene TRBV5-1 combines with J gene TRBJ2-2; TRBD2 matches 10 bases. CDR3 length: 15 amino acids. The ends lost 5 bases at V and 7 bases at J; junction bases unmatched: 8. Germline V gene data show CDR1 as SGHRS and CDR2 as YFSETQ. This CDR3 reads CASRVLAGAHGELFF. CDR3 DNA sequence: TGCGCCAGCAGAGTGCTAGCGGGGGCTCACGGGGAGCTGTTTTTT.

CDR3: CATWTSGRQNEQFF. The CDR3 region has the DNA TGTGCCACCTGGACTAGCGGGAGGCAAAATGAGCAGTTCTTC. The chain recombines TRBV6-5 with TRBJ2-1; 14 bases match TRBD2. The CDR3 is 14 residues long. V shed 10 bases and J 7 bases; nucleotides not matched to a gene: 6. CDR1 and CDR2 from the germline V gene are MNHEY and SVGAGI.

The genes are TRBV2 and TRBJ1-4, with 10 bases aligning to TRBD1. CDR3 length: 16 residues. The V gene end was trimmed by 10 bases and the J gene end by 2 bases; junction bases not matched to a gene: 10. Germline V CDR1 and CDR2: SNHLY, FYNNEI. CDR3 in amino acids: CATTRDRGTTNEKLFF. The CDR3 DNA reads TGTGCCACAACGCGGGACAGGGGTACCACTAATGAAAAACTGTTTTTT.

V is TRBV28 and J is TRBJ2-1, with 9 bases aligning to TRBD2. V lost 6 bases to trimming and J lost 3 bases; unmatched junction nucleotides: 12. The CDR3 covers 17 residues. Germline V gene data show CDR1 as MDHEN and CDR2 as SYDVKM. The CDR3 nucleotides read TGTGCCAGCAGCTCCGGGAGCGCTAGCGGGAACTACAATGAGCAGTTCTTC. It yields the protein CASSSGSASGNYNEQFF.

The genes are TRBV5-5 and TRBJ2-1, with 7 bases aligning to TRBD2. Germline V gene data show CDR1 as SGHKS and CDR2 as YYEKEE (reference sequence). J was trimmed by 16 bases and V by 2 bases; bases with no gene match: 12. The CDR3 is 13 amino acids. The CDR3 sequence is CASSLPNGRMVFF. The DNA of the CDR3 is TGTGCCAGCAGCTTACCAAACGGGAGGATGGTATTCTTC.

The chain joins TRBV15 to TRBJ2-2, with TRBD1 identical over 8 bases. Trimming cost V 5 bases and J 6 bases; bases outside gene matches: 8. CDR1 LNHNV and CDR2 YYDKDF come from the germline V gene (reference sequence). The CDR3 loop spans 15 amino acids. CDR3 coding DNA: TGTGCCACCAGCCCTAGCTTGACAGGGGCCGGGGAGCTGTTTTTT. Protein sequence: CATSPSLTGAGELFF.

This clone has more than one count but fewer than ten. This chain uses TRBV9 with TRBJ2-1; D ambiguous. The CDR3 covers 16 residues. V was pared by 4 bases and J by 0 bases, with 14 bases between. The V gene's germline CDR1 is SGDLS and CDR2 YYNGEE. The CDR3 loop is CASSPSGHSSYNEQFF. CDR3 in DNA: TGTGCCAGCAGCCCAAGTGGCCACAGCTCCTACAATGAGCAGTTCTTC.

CDR3 nucleotides: TGTGCCAGTAGTATAGGGCGGGTTGGGAGTTCACCCCTCCACTTT. Encoded protein: CASSIGRVGSSPLHF. The V and J genes are TRBV19 and TRBJ1-6; D is ambiguous. The germline gives CDR1 LNHDA, CDR2 SQIVND (reference sequence). The CDR3 runs to 15 residues. V was clipped by 1 base and J by 9 bases, with 13 bases between them.